Shown below are 21 T cell receptor beta chains from a single sample sequenced in a study of shared clonotypes between healthy human individuals. Sequencing was performed with immunoSEQ multiplex PCR; in TCRdb, only in-frame clones are kept and a portion is missing. The sample yields around 430,000 clones, around 75% seen once. The source material was PBMCs. These receptors all come from a woman aged 35 to 49 in good health. Some clones in this sample may be carry-over from other donors' samples.

This rearrangement joins TRBV18 to TRBJ2-2; a possible D gene is TRBD1 (6 bases). The CDR3 contains 17 residues. Germline CDR1 KGHSH, CDR2 LQKENI. Trimming took 2 bases from V and 4 from J, leaving 17 bases between them. The chain's CDR3 is CASSPIDRSAGTGELFF. The DNA of the CDR3 is TGTGCCAGCTCACCAATCGACAGGTCCGCGGGCACCGGGGAGCTGTTTTTT. The variable domain in full, with the rest retrieved from reference TRBV18 and TRBJ2-2, is NAGVMQNPRHLVRRRGQEARLRCSPMKGHSHVYWYRQLPEEGLKFMVYLQKENIIDESGMPKERFSAEFPKEGPSILRIQQVVRGDSAAYFCASSPIDRSAGTGELFFGEGSRLTVL.

The J gene is TRBJ2-7, the V gene TRBV29-1; 7 nucleotides align to TRBD2. The trim removed 5 bases at V and 6 bases at J, leaving 4 bases unmatched. The CDR3 extends over 11 amino acids. Germline V gives CDR1 SQVTM, CDR2 ANQGSEA. The CDR3 DNA reads TGCAGCGTTCGACTAGCTGGCGAGCAGTACTTC. Amino acid sequence: CSVRLAGEQYF.

V usage is TRBV7-9 and J usage is TRBJ2-7, with D possibly TRBD1 on 6 matching bases. V lost 5 bases, J lost 3 bases, and 14 bases lay in between. The CDR3 is 14 amino acids. Germline V gene sequence: CDR1 SEHNR, CDR2 FQNEAQ (reference sequence). CDR3: CASSPRDTNYEQYF. The CDR3 nucleotides are TGTGCCAGCAGCCCACGGGACACAAACTACGAGCAGTACTTC.

The chain combines TRBV25-1 with TRBJ2-2; D is unclear. Trimming left V 3 bases short and J 2 bases short, with 7 bases between. The CDR3 runs 14 residues. CDR1 is MGHDK and CDR2 is SYGVNS in the germline V gene. In DNA, the CDR3 is TGTGCCAGCAGTGACCAGAAAAACACCGGGGAGCTGTTTTTT. It encodes CASSDQKNTGELFF.

This chain joins TRBV6-5 and TRBJ2-7; 12 nucleotides align to TRBD2. The CDR3 has 15 residues. The ends lost 5 bases at V and 0 bases at J; junction bases unmatched: 2. The germline gives CDR1 MNHEY, CDR2 SVGAGI. Here the CDR3 DNA reads TGTGCCAGCAGTGTGGGACTAGCGGGCTCCTACGAGCAGTACTTC. Its protein is CASSVGLAGSYEQYF.

The chain has TRBV19 and TRBJ2-7; D tentatively reads TRBD1 or TRBD2 (5 bases each). The CDR3 has 14 amino acids. The germline V and J ends were trimmed by 7 bases and 3 bases, with 16 bases remaining between them. Germline CDR1 LNHDA, CDR2 SQIVND (reference sequence). In nucleotides, the CDR3 is TGTGCCAGTACCTCTCGGGACGGCGGCTACGAGCAGTACTTC. Its translation is CASTSRDGGYEQYF.

About this clone: A read error is likely here: a far larger clone is one base away. The gene calls are TRBV30 and TRBJ2-5, with a weak D call TRBD2 (6 bases). The J call is uncertain, as TRBJ2-7 better fits the DNA end. CDR3 size: 12 residues. Germline CDR1 is GTSNPN and CDR2 is SVGIG (reference sequence). The CDR3 DNA is TGTGCCTGGAGTAGGAGGGGACACGAGCAGTACTTC. Translation gives CAWSRRGHEQYF.

V gene TRBV7-9 combines with J gene TRBJ2-7, with D perhaps assigned TRBD1 or TRBD2 (5 bases each). This CDR3 contains 13 residues. V gave up 2 bases and J gave up 6 bases, with 11 bases separating them. Germline CDR1 SEHNR, CDR2 FQNEAQ (reference sequence). Written as DNA, the CDR3 is TGTGCCAGCAGCTTAATAATTGGGGGCGAGCAGTACTTC. It is translated as CASSLIIGGEQYF. Looking up the rest from reference TRBV7-9 and TRBJ2-7 gives the full variable domain: DTGVSQNPRHKITKRGQNVTFRCDPISEHNRLYWYRQTLGQGPEFLTYFQNEAQLEKSRLLSDRFSAERPKGSFSTLEIQRTEQGDSAMYLCASSLIIGGEQYFGPGTRLTVT.

This clone was counted a few times. The J gene is TRBJ1-6, the V gene TRBV7-8; 8 bases match TRBD1. The CDR3 spans 15 residues. The trim removed 5 bases at V and 9 bases at J, leaving 9 bases unmatched. Germline V gene lookup returns CDR1 SGHVS and CDR2 FQNEAQ. The CDR3 reads CASSRQGQGGSPLHF. The CDR3 bases are TGTGCCAGCAGCCGACAAGGACAGGGCGGTTCACCCCTCCACTTT.

J is TRBJ2-5 and V is TRBV23-1, with D tentatively TRBD1 or TRBD2 (5 bases each). TRBV23-1 is an open reading frame whose function is uncertain. This CDR3 is 16 amino acids long. Trimming stripped 2 bases from V and 2 bases from J, with 15 bases between. Here the CDR3 reads CASSQSLGPPQETQYF. DNA for the CDR3: TGCGCCAGCAGTCAAAGCCTGGGACCGCCACAAGAGACCCAGTACTTC.

The genes are TRBV29-1 and TRBJ2-5, with TRBD2 identical over 7 bases. This CDR3 spans 15 amino acids. The J segment lost 4 bases and the V segment lost 7 bases, leaving 15 bases of the junction unmatched. The germline gives CDR1 SQVTM, CDR2 ANQGSEA. In DNA form, the CDR3 reads TGCAGCGCCCACTCTAGCGGTTGGAGGACAGAGACCCAGTACTTC. Translating gives CSAHSSGWRTETQYF.

This sequence joins TRBV28 and TRBJ1-5; the D is unclear. The CDR3 has 17 amino acids. Germline values: CDR1 MDHEN, CDR2 SYDVKM. The V end lost 6 bases, the J end lost 4 bases, and 22 bases lay between the germline ends. This chain's CDR3 is CASSVQLGSRGNQPQHF. As DNA, the CDR3 is TGTGCCAGCAGCGTACAGCTGGGGTCCAGAGGGAATCAGCCCCAGCATTTT.

This sequence joins TRBV15 and TRBJ2-7; D uncertain. Germline loops: CDR1 LNHNV, CDR2 YYDKDF (reference sequence). Between the trimmed V and J ends, which lost 3 bases and 5 bases, there was a span of 17 bases. This CDR3 is 15 amino acids long. The CDR3 bases are TGTGCCACCAGCAGGGTCCGGCGGTCTTTCGACGAGCAGTACTTC. Its protein is CATSRVRRSFDEQYF.

Comments on this clone: At one end the junction does not follow the germline gene, possibly because of a read error. The chain employs TRBV7-2 and TRBJ1-1; no clear D gene. The CDR3 is made up of 12 amino acids. Germline V gene sequence: CDR1 SGHTA, CDR2 FQGNSA. The CDR3 nucleotides read TGTGCCAGCAGCTTATACGCCGAGGGCTCGCACTTT. Amino acids: CASSLYAEGSHF.

V and J are TRBV7-3 and TRBJ2-2; maybe TRBD2 (5 bases). V gave up 0 bases and J gave up 1 base, with 6 bases separating them. Germline-derived CDR1 and CDR2 are SGHTA and FQGTGA. The CDR3 consists of 15 residues. Here the CDR3 reads CASSLTGENTGELFF. CDR3 bases: TGTGCCAGCAGCTTAACCGGGGAGAACACCGGGGAGCTGTTTTTT.

This clone turned up a few times. This sequence joins TRBV25-1 and TRBJ2-7; D ambiguous. CDR1 is MGHDK, CDR2 SYGVNS, per germline. This CDR3 is 11 amino acids long. Trimming took off 6 bases at V and 13 bases at J, with 16 bases between the two ends. Here the CDR3 DNA reads TGTGCCAGCAGCGTCGGGCCCTCCCTATACTTC. This codes for CASSVGPSLYF.

The chain links TRBV4-2 to TRBJ2-1; 11 bases align to TRBD2. The CDR3 loop spans 18 amino acids. Per germline, CDR1 LGHNA and CDR2 YNFKEQ. Unmatched junction bases numbered 13, after V lost 0 bases and J lost 9 bases. The CDR3 protein is CASSQEGGSGRVLGEQFF. The CDR3, as DNA: TGTGCCAGCAGCCAAGAGGGTGGTAGCGGGAGGGTTTTAGGTGAGCAGTTCTTC.

The chain links TRBV4-1 to TRBJ2-1; D not resolved. This CDR3 is built from 14 residues. CDR1 is MGHRA, CDR2 YSYEKL, per germline. The ends were cut back, 2 bases at V and 7 bases at J, with 12 bases in the middle. The CDR3 DNA reads TGCGCCAGCAGCCAAAGTCTCAGCGTGAATGAGCAGTTCTTC. It specifies CASSQSLSVNEQFF.

The V and J genes are TRBV28 and TRBJ2-7; the match to TRBD1 covers 7 bases. The CDR3 loop spans 15 amino acids. V dropped 4 bases and J dropped 4; count of bases not matched to a gene: 10. The germline CDR1 and CDR2 sequences are MDHEN and SYDVKM. This CDR3 reads CASSSGTETFYEQYF. The CDR3 nucleotides are TGTGCCAGCAGTTCCGGGACAGAGACCTTTTACGAGCAGTACTTC.

The chain is built from TRBV5-1 and TRBJ2-5; 11 bases line up with TRBD2. Germline loops: CDR1 SGHRS, CDR2 YFSETQ. The CDR3 is made up of 14 amino acids. V gave up 3 bases and J gave up 4 bases; unmatched junction bases: 2. CDR3 region: CASSSLAGGETQYF. CDR3 DNA: TGCGCCAGCAGCTCCCTAGCGGGAGGAGAGACCCAGTACTTC.

The chain carries TRBV7-9 and TRBJ2-7; TRBD1 might be the D (6 bases). Trimming shortened V by 1 base and J by 6 bases, and 7 bases separated the two germline ends. The CDR3 is made up of 12 amino acids. The germline gives CDR1 SEHNR, CDR2 FQNEAQ (reference sequence). The CDR3 region is CASSLGGGEQYF. For the CDR3, the DNA is TGTGCCAGCAGCTTAGGAGGGGGCGAGCAGTACTTC. The variable domain in full, with the rest retrieved from reference TRBV7-9 and TRBJ2-7, is DTGVSQNPRHKITKRGQNVTFRCDPISEHNRLYWYRQTLGQGPEFLTYFQNEAQLEKSRLLSDRFSAERPKGSFSTLEIQRTEQGDSAMYLCASSLGGGEQYFGPGTRLTVT.